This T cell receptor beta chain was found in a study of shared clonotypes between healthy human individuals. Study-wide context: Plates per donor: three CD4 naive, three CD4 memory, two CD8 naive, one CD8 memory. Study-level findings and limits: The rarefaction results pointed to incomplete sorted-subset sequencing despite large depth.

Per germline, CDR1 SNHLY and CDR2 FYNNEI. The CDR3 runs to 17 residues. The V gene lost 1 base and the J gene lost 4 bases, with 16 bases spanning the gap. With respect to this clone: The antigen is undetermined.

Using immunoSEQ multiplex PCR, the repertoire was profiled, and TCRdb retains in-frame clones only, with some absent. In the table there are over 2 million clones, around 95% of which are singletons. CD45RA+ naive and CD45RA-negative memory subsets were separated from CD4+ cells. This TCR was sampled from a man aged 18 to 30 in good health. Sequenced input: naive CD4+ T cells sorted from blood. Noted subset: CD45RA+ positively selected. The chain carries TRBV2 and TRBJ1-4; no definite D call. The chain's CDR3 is CASSEVFSVAINEKLFF. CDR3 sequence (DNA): TGTGCCAGCAGTGAAGTTTTTTCGGTAGCTATTAATGAAAAACTGTTTTTT.